This T cell receptor (beta chain) was sequenced for a study of spatial heterogeneity in lung cancer. Notes on the study in general: Mutation tallies in tumors tracked expanded intratumoral alpha and beta TCR counts.

This clonotype was recorded many times. The antigen is undetermined. A single record per CDR3 protein comes from TCRdb applying MiXCR to the 5' RACE reads. Of approximately 5,700 distinct CDR3 sequences listed, about 8.4% were seen once; the top ten hold 32%. Sample time point: sample taken at primary tumor resection. Whole RNA from tumor, nontumor lung or frozen PBMC was sequenced unsorted. This clonotype was sampled from a female donor with early-stage non-small cell lung cancer. Sequencing used lung tumor tissue, obtained at surgery.

CDR3 sequence: CASSRQGALFGDTQYF. The CDR3 DNA is TGTGCCAGCAGCAGACAGGGGGCACTTTTTGGAGATACGCAGTATTTT. The gene calls are TRBV7-2 and TRBJ2-3; 10 nucleotides agree with TRBD1. J lost 5 bases, V lost 5 bases, and 10 bases had no gene match. Germline-derived CDR1 and CDR2 are SGHTA and FQGNSA. The CDR3 has 16 residues. The full variable domain, with the rest looked up from reference TRBV7-2 and TRBJ2-3, is GAGVSQSPSNKVTEKGKDVELRCDPISGHTALYWYRQSLGQGLEFLIYFQGNSAPDKSGLPSDRFSAERTGGSVSTLTIQRTQQEDSAVYLCASSRQGALFGDTQYFGPGTRLTVL.